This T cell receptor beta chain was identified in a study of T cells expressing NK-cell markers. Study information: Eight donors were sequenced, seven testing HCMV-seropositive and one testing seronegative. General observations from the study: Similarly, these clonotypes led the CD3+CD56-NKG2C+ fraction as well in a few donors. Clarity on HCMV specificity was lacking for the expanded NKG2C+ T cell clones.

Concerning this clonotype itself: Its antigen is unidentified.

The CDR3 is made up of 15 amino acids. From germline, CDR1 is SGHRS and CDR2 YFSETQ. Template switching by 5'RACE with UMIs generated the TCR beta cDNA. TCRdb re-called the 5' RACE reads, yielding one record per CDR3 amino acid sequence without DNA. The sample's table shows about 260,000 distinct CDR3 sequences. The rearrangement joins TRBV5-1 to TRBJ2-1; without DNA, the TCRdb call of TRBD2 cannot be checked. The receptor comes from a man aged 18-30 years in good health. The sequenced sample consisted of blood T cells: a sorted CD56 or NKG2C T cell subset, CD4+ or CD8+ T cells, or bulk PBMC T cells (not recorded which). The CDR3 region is CASSKLAGGSNEQFF.